The 20 T cell receptor beta chains below all came from one sample that was sequenced in a study of control samples from healthy donors and cancer patients. The repertoire was sequenced with immunoSEQ multiplex PCR; TCRdb's copy has only in-frame clones and lacks some. The sample lists 150,000 to 200,000 clones, 88% occurring once. The specimen sequenced was blood. The receptors were gathered from a man between 18 and 35 years old in good health.

This chain joins TRBV24-1 and TRBJ1-1, with unresolved D. V was clipped by 9 bases and J by 4 bases, with 14 bases between them. This CDR3 comprises 13 residues. Per germline, CDR1 KGHDR and CDR2 SFDVKD. This CDR3 is CATQSSVSTEAFF. In DNA form, the CDR3 reads TGTGCCACCCAAAGTTCAGTTAGCACTGAAGCTTTCTTT.

As DNA, the CDR3 is TGTGCCAGCAGTTTAGCCGGGGGCGAGCAGTACTTC. It specifies CASSLAGGEQYF. This sequence joins TRBV28 and TRBJ2-7, with a possible D match to TRBD2 (6 bases). The V end lost 2 bases, the J end lost 6 bases, and 8 bases lay between the germline ends. This CDR3 comprises 12 residues. CDR1 is MDHEN and CDR2 is SYDVKM in the germline V gene. Variable domain in full (rest from reference TRBV28 and TRBJ2-7): DVKVTQSSRYLVKRTGEKVFLECVQDMDHENMFWYRQDPGLGLRLIYFSYDVKMKEKGDIPEGYSVSREKKERFSLILESASTNQTSMYLCASSLAGGEQYFGPGTRLTVT.

The J gene is TRBJ1-2, the V gene TRBV6-5; 9 bases align to TRBD1. CDR1 and CDR2 from the germline V gene are MNHEY and SVGAGI. V shed 4 bases and J 8 bases; nucleotides not matched to a gene: 5. CDR3 size: 13 residues. Written as DNA, the CDR3 is TGTGCCAGCAGTTGGGGGGACAGGGAGGGCTACACCTTC. Protein product: CASSWGDREGYTF.

This chain connects TRBV29-1 to TRBJ1-1; D is unresolved. Trimming left V 3 bases short and J 11 bases short, with 16 bases between. The CDR3 totals 12 residues. Germline CDR1 and CDR2: SQVTM and ANQGSEA. CDR3 in amino acids: CSVEGLVEVAFF. The CDR3 DNA reads TGCAGCGTTGAGGGCTTAGTAGAGGTGGCTTTCTTT.

The rearrangement links TRBV30 to TRBJ1-1, with D unclear. Germline assignment: CDR1 GTSNPN and CDR2 SVGIG (reference sequence). The V end was cut by 0 bases, the J end by 6 bases, with 11 bases between. The CDR3 runs 13 residues. As DNA, the CDR3 is TGTGCCTGGAGTGTACGGATGGCAGCTGAAGCTTTCTTT. Translating it yields CAWSVRMAAEAFF.

V is TRBV5-8 and J is TRBJ2-5; 8 nucleotides line up with TRBD1. Germline V CDR1 and CDR2: SGHTS, YDEGEE. The CDR3 contains 15 residues. Trimming removed 0 bases from V and 5 bases from J; junction bases left unmatched: 6. DNA of the CDR3: TGTGCCAGCAGCTTGGATGCAGGGGGCCGGGAGACCCAGTACTTC. Translated: CASSLDAGGRETQYF.

The rearrangement links TRBV19 to TRBJ1-5; D perhaps matches TRBD1 (6 bases). The V end lost 3 bases, the J end lost 2 bases, and 14 bases lay between the germline ends. This CDR3 region has 16 residues. The germline gives CDR1 LNHDA, CDR2 SQIVND (reference sequence). CDR3 in DNA: TGTGCCAGTAGTATCCTACAGGGCCCGGGCAATCAGCCCCAGCATTTT. Its protein product is CASSILQGPGNQPQHF.

V is TRBV10-3 and J is TRBJ2-7, with a tentative D call TRBD1 (6 bases). V lost 3 bases, J lost 0 bases, and 15 bases lay in between. CDR1 and CDR2 (germline): ENHRY, SYGVKD. The length of the CDR3 is 16 residues. The CDR3 region is CAISDNFGQNSYEQYF. CDR3 bases: TGTGCCATCAGTGATAACTTTGGACAGAACTCCTACGAGCAGTACTTC.

The chain carries TRBV2 and TRBJ1-5, with 10 bases lining up with TRBD1. The length of the CDR3 is 16 residues. V was pared by 6 bases and J by 2 bases, with 7 bases of the junction left unmatched. The germline CDR1 and CDR2 sequences are SNHLY and FYNNEI. The CDR3 bases are TGTGCCAGCAGGGTAGGACAGGGGGTTCGCAATCAGCCCCAGCATTTT. Its translation is CASRVGQGVRNQPQHF.

This clone was counted between two and nine times. The chain employs TRBV11-2 and TRBJ1-2; possibly TRBD1 for D (6 bases). Germline CDR1 SGHAT, CDR2 FQNNGV. This CDR3 is built from 14 residues. Trimming pared 1 base from V and 2 bases from J, leaving 8 bases between. The CDR3 DNA is TGTGCCAGCAGCTTAGGCCAGGGGAACTATGGCTACACCTTC. Its translation is CASSLGQGNYGYTF.

The J gene is TRBJ1-5, the V gene TRBV29-1; D may be TRBD1 (6 bases). This CDR3 has 12 residues. The V gene lost 8 bases and the J gene lost 7 bases, with 15 bases spanning the gap. Germline V CDR1 and CDR2: SQVTM, ANQGSEA. The CDR3 nucleotides read TGCAGCATCCAGCAGGGGAGCCAGCCCCAGCATTTT. The encoded protein is CSIQQGSQPQHF.

The chain is built from TRBV28 and TRBJ2-5, with a tentative D call TRBD2 (5 bases). Trimming removed 6 bases from V and 5 bases from J, with 19 bases in between. CDR3 length equals 15 residues. Germline V gene lookup returns CDR1 MDHEN and CDR2 SYDVKM. The CDR3: CASSPLPAGWETQYF. The CDR3 DNA sequence: TGTGCCAGCAGCCCCCTTCCTGCGGGTTGGGAGACCCAGTACTTC.

This chain joins TRBV28 and TRBJ1-2; D unclear. Trimming took off 4 bases at V and 0 bases at J, with 15 bases between the two ends. CDR1 is MDHEN and CDR2 is SYDVKM in the germline V gene. CDR3 length equals 16 residues. DNA for the CDR3: TGTGCCAGCAGTTCACCGGGCACATCCGCTAACTATGGCTACACCTTC. It specifies CASSSPGTSANYGYTF.

This chain links TRBV11-1 with TRBJ2-3; the D is unclear. The V end was cut by 9 bases, the J end by 2 bases, with 15 bases between. Germline CDR1 and CDR2: SGHAT and FQDESV (reference sequence). The CDR3 runs to 14 residues. CDR3 DNA sequence: TGTGCCAGTCGACTCTATAGGGACACAGATACGCAGTATTTT. It encodes CASRLYRDTDTQYF.

This clone was counted between two and nine times. This chain joins TRBV11-3 and TRBJ2-3, with 10 positions matching TRBD1. The V gene's germline CDR1 is SGHNT and CDR2 YENEEA. The CDR3 is 14 amino acids. V trimming: 5 bases; J trimming: 9 bases; junction bases outside the gene matches: 8. The CDR3 sequence: CASSPGTGDLTQYF. In DNA, the CDR3 is TGTGCCAGCAGCCCCGGGACAGGGGATTTAACGCAGTATTTT. Full variable domain (outside the CDR3, taken from reference TRBV11-3 and TRBJ2-3): EAGVVQSPRYKIIEKKQPVAFWCNPISGHNTLYWYLQNLGQGPELLIRYENEEAVDDSQLPKDRFSAERLKGVDSTLKIQPAELGDSAVYLCASSPGTGDLTQYFGPGTRLTVL.

In this sample, this clone turned up once. This chain uses TRBV15 with TRBJ1-2, with 7 bases matching TRBD1. CDR3 size: 18 residues. The V gene's germline CDR1 is LNHNV and CDR2 YYDKDF (reference sequence). Trimming cost V 0 bases and J 9 bases; bases outside gene matches: 19. The CDR3 spells CATSRETGNRGGIISYTF. CDR3 DNA sequence: TGTGCCACCAGCAGAGAAACCGGGAACAGGGGAGGCATCATTAGCTACACCTTC.

With regard to this clone: The same CDR3 arises from other DNA sequences in this sample as well. The CDR3, as DNA: TGTGCCAGCAGTTACTCTGGACAGGGACCTCAGCCCCAGCATTTT. Its translation is CASSYSGQGPQPQHF. The J gene is TRBJ1-5, the V gene TRBV6-2 or TRBV6-3; 8 positions match TRBD1. Germline loops: CDR1 MNHEY, CDR2 SVGEGT. CDR3 size: 15 residues. J lost 6 bases, V lost 0 bases, and 4 bases had no gene match.

The chain recombines TRBV19 with TRBJ2-7, with D perhaps assigned TRBD1 or TRBD2 (6 bases each). Germline-derived CDR1 and CDR2 are LNHDA and SQIVND (reference sequence). Trimming took 1 base from V and 7 from J, leaving 14 bases between them. CDR3 length: 14 amino acids. The CDR3, as DNA: TGTGCCAGTAGTATAGTTCGTGGAGGGGGAGAGCAGTACTTC. This codes for CASSIVRGGGEQYF.

The gene calls are TRBV30 and TRBJ1-1; TRBD1 might be the D (5 bases). In germline, CDR1 is GTSNPN, CDR2 SVGIG (reference sequence). This CDR3 has 13 amino acids. V was cut by 1 base and J by 5 bases, with 11 bases left in between. The CDR3 nucleotides read TGTGCCTGGAGTGCCTCCGGGGGGACTGAAGCTTTCTTT. As protein: CAWSASGGTEAFF.

The rearrangement joins TRBV28 to TRBJ2-2, with D possibly matching TRBD2 (6 bases). The CDR3 is 13 residues long. V lost 7 bases and J 4 bases, leaving 10 bases between the germline ends. From germline, CDR1 is MDHEN and CDR2 SYDVKM. In DNA form, the CDR3 reads TGTGCCAGCACCATCGGGGGCACCGGGGAGCTGTTTTTT. This gives the protein CASTIGGTGELFF. Together with reference TRBV28 and TRBJ2-2, the CDR3 gives the full variable domain: DVKVTQSSRYLVKRTGEKVFLECVQDMDHENMFWYRQDPGLGLRLIYFSYDVKMKEKGDIPEGYSVSREKKERFSLILESASTNQTSMYLCASTIGGTGELFFGEGSRLTVL.